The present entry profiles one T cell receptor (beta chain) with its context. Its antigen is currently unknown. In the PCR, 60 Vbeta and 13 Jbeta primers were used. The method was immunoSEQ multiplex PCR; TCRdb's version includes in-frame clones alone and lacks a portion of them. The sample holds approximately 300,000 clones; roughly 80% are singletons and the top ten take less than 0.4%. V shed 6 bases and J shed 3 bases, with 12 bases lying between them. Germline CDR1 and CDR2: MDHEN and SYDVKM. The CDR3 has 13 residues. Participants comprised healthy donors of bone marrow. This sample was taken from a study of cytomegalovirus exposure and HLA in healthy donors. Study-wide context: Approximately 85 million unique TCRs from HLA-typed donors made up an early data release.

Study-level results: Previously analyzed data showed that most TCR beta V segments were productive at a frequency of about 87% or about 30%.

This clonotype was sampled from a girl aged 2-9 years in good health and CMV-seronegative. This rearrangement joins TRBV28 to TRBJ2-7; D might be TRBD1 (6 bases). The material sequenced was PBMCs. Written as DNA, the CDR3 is TGTGCCAGCAGCTCAGGGGCGGGCTACGAGCAGTACTTC. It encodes CASSSGAGYEQYF.